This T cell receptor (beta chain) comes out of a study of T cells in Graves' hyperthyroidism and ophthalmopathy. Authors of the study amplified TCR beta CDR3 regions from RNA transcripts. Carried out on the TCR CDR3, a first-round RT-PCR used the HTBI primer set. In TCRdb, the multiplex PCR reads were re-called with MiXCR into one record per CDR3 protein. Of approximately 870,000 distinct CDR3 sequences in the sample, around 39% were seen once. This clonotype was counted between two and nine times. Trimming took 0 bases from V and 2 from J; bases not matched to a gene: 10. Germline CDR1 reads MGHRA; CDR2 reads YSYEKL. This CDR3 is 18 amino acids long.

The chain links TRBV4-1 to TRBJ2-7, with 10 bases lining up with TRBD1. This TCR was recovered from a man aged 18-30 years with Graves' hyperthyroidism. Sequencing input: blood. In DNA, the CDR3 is TGCGCCAGCAGCCAAGAATTGGGGCACGGGACAGGGGCCTACGAGCAGTACTTC. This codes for CASSQELGHGTGAYEQYF.